This is a list of T cell receptor beta chains from one sample in a study of PD-L1 blockade in urothelial cancer. Generated by immunoSEQ multiplex PCR, the TCRdb table keeps only in-frame clones and is missing some. In the table there are more than 30,000 clones, 75% to 90% of which are singletons. The sample in question was PBMCs, obtained around atezolizumab (anti-PD-L1) treatment. These TCRs come from a man aged 55 to 69 with urothelial cancer. CDR3s include the opening cysteine and the closing phenylalanine or tryptophan. D genes are given only for firm matches. Size values are once, few and many counts, or a class for expanded clones, and some rows have none.

J gene: TRBJ2-4
V gene: TRBV5-1
clone size: once
D gene: TRBD2
CDR3 DNA: TGCGCCAGCAGCTCCTACGGGGGGGCAGGGGTTACCAAAAACATTCAGTACTTC
CDR3 protein: CASSSYGGAGVTKNIQYF

J gene: TRBJ1-1
V gene: TRBV29-1
clone size: NA
D gene: NA
CDR3 DNA: TGCAGCGTGAATGGATTGACTAGTGAAGCTTTCTTT
CDR3 protein: CSVNGLTSEAFF

J gene: TRBJ1-5
V gene: TRBV2
clone size: NA
D gene: TRBD1
CDR3 DNA: TGTGCCAGCAGTACACCCGGCCTCGGGACAGGGTCGTTCAGCAATCAGCCCCAGCATTTT
CDR3 protein: CASSTPGLGTGSFSNQPQHF

J gene: TRBJ2-7
V gene: TRBV5-5
clone size: NA
D gene: NA
CDR3 DNA: TGTGCCAGCAGCCCCGGACAGACAGCCTACGAGCAGTACTTC
CDR3 protein: CASSPGQTAYEQYF

J gene: TRBJ2-5
V gene: TRBV5-6
clone size: NA
D gene: NA
CDR3 DNA: TGTGCCAGCGCTAAAGGGCAGGGCGGGATCTCCCAAGAGACCCAGTACTTC
CDR3 protein: CASAKGQGGISQETQYF

J gene: TRBJ1-1
V gene: TRBV28
clone size: NA
D gene: TRBD1
CDR3 DNA: TGTGCCAGCAGCCCGGGGACAGGGGGCTTCACTGAAGCTTTCTTT
CDR3 protein: CASSPGTGGFTEAFF

J gene: TRBJ1-4
V gene: TRBV19
clone size: NA
D gene: NA
CDR3 DNA: TGTGCCAGTAGTGCCACTTCAACTAATGAAAAACTGTTTTTT
CDR3 protein: CASSATSTNEKLFF

J gene: TRBJ2-1
V gene: TRBV11-3
clone size: NA
D gene: TRBD1
CDR3 DNA: TGTGCCAGCAGCCCCCTGGGCCAGGGGGTAGCTCGGGAGCAGTTCTTC
CDR3 protein: CASSPLGQGVAREQFF

J gene: TRBJ2-3
V gene: TRBV18
clone size: NA
D gene: TRBD2
CDR3 DNA: TGTGCCAGCTCACCCCCAAAGACTAGCGGGAGAGGGGATACGCAGTATTTT
CDR3 protein: CASSPPKTSGRGDTQYF

J gene: TRBJ2-6
V gene: TRBV4-2
clone size: NA
D gene: NA
CDR3 DNA: TGTGCCAGCAGCCCGATCGCAGGGTCTGGGGCCAACGTCCTGACTTTC
CDR3 protein: CASSPIAGSGANVLTF

J gene: TRBJ2-7
V gene: TRBV7-3
clone size: once
D gene: TRBD1
CDR3 DNA: TGTGCCAGCAGCCGGGGACAGGGGGAAGGCGAGCAGTACTTC
CDR3 protein: CASSRGQGEGEQYF

J gene: TRBJ1-4
V gene: TRBV28
clone size: NA
D gene: TRBD1
CDR3 DNA: TGTGCCAGCAGTTTAGGGGGACAGCTGGGTGAAAAACTGTTTTTT
CDR3 protein: CASSLGGQLGEKLFF

J gene: TRBJ2-7
V gene: TRBV14
clone size: NA
D gene: TRBD2
CDR3 DNA: TGTGCCAGCAGCCCGCGACTAGCGGGGGCCTACGAGCAGTACTTC
CDR3 protein: CASSPRLAGAYEQYF

J gene: TRBJ2-7
V gene: TRBV4-2
clone size: NA
D gene: TRBD1
CDR3 DNA: TGTGCCAGCAGCCCCGGGACAGGTACCTACGAGCAGTACTTC
CDR3 protein: CASSPGTGTYEQYF

J gene: TRBJ1-2
V gene: TRBV28
clone size: NA
D gene: TRBD1
CDR3 DNA: TGTGCCAGCAGTTTGCTGACGGGACAGGGGAGGAACTATGGCTACACCTTC
CDR3 protein: CASSLLTGQGRNYGYTF

J gene: TRBJ2-3
V gene: TRBV6-6
clone size: NA
D gene: TRBD1
CDR3 DNA: TGTGCCAGCAGTCCCAACACGGACAGGGGTACAGATACGCAGTATTTT
CDR3 protein: CASSPNTDRGTDTQYF

J gene: TRBJ2-2
V gene: TRBV5-1
clone size: NA
D gene: TRBD1
CDR3 DNA: TGCGCCAGCAGCTCAGGGGACAGGGAACCCGGGGAGCTGTTTTTT
CDR3 protein: CASSSGDREPGELFF

J gene: TRBJ1-2
V gene: TRBV19
clone size: NA
D gene: NA
CDR3 DNA: TGTGCCAGTAGTATAGACAGGAACTATGGCTACACCTTC
CDR3 protein: CASSIDRNYGYTF

J gene: TRBJ2-7
V gene: TRBV7-9
clone size: NA
D gene: TRBD1
CDR3 DNA: TGTGCCAGCGTCGTGGGGACAGGGAGCGACGAGCAGTACTTC
CDR3 protein: CASVVGTGSDEQYF

J gene: TRBJ1-3
V gene: TRBV7-3
clone size: NA
D gene: NA
CDR3 DNA: TGTGCCAGCAGCCCCTCGGCGGCGATGAGCTCTGGAAACACCATATATTTT
CDR3 protein: CASSPSAAMSSGNTIYF

J gene: TRBJ2-7
V gene: TRBV9
clone size: NA
D gene: TRBD1
CDR3 DNA: TGTGCCAGCAGCGTGGCCGGGACAGGGACCTACGAGCAGTACTTC
CDR3 protein: CASSVAGTGTYEQYF

J gene: TRBJ2-6
V gene: TRBV6-5
clone size: once
D gene: TRBD1
CDR3 DNA: TGTGCCAGCAGCTACAGGGGAACCTCGGGGGCCAACGTCCTGACTTTC
CDR3 protein: CASSYRGTSGANVLTF

J gene: TRBJ1-5
V gene: TRBV19
clone size: NA
D gene: NA
CDR3 DNA: TGTGCCAGTAGCCCGACAGGTAGCAATCAGCCCCAGCATTTT
CDR3 protein: CASSPTGSNQPQHF

J gene: TRBJ1-2
V gene: TRBV6-5
clone size: NA
D gene: TRBD1
CDR3 DNA: TGTGCCAGCAGAGCTAACACAGGGGGTAACTATGGCTACACCTTC
CDR3 protein: CASRANTGGNYGYTF

J gene: TRBJ1-3
V gene: TRBV19
clone size: NA
D gene: NA
CDR3 DNA: TGTGCCAGTAGCCTCGACAGAAGCTCTGGAAACACCATATATTTT
CDR3 protein: CASSLDRSSGNTIYF

J gene: TRBJ1-2
V gene: TRBV29-1
clone size: few
D gene: NA
CDR3 DNA: TGCAGCGTCCAAAGACTTAACTATGGCTACACCTTC
CDR3 protein: CSVQRLNYGYTF

J gene: TRBJ2-2
V gene: TRBV28
clone size: NA
D gene: NA
CDR3 DNA: TGTGCCAGCAGTTTAAGGATCCAGCGCCTCTCGAACACCGGGGAGCTGTTTTTT
CDR3 protein: CASSLRIQRLSNTGELFF

J gene: TRBJ2-3
V gene: TRBV5-1
clone size: NA
D gene: NA
CDR3 DNA: TGCGCCAGCAGCGAGGGCCCTAGCACAGATACGCAGTATTTT
CDR3 protein: CASSEGPSTDTQYF

J gene: TRBJ1-2
V gene: TRBV7-2
clone size: NA
D gene: TRBD1
CDR3 DNA: TGTGCCAGCAGCACTTCCGGGACAGGTTATGGCTACACCTTC
CDR3 protein: CASSTSGTGYGYTF

J gene: TRBJ2-3
V gene: TRBV15
clone size: NA
D gene: TRBD1
CDR3 DNA: TGTGCCACCAGCGGAGGGACAGGGGGTAGCACAGATACGCAGTATTTT
CDR3 protein: CATSGGTGGSTDTQYF

J gene: TRBJ2-1
V gene: TRBV9
clone size: NA
D gene: TRBD2
CDR3 DNA: TGTGCCAGCAGCTCCAGCCTCGGGACTAGGCAGTTCTTC
CDR3 protein: CASSSSLGTRQFF

J gene: TRBJ2-5
V gene: TRBV7-6
clone size: NA
D gene: TRBD1
CDR3 DNA: TGTGCCAGCAGCTTCGACAGGGGACAAGAGACCCAGTACTTC
CDR3 protein: CASSFDRGQETQYF

J gene: TRBJ1-3
V gene: TRBV9
clone size: NA
D gene: NA
CDR3 DNA: TGTGCCAGCAGCTCCCGACAGGATAGCTCTGGAAACACCATATATTTT
CDR3 protein: CASSSRQDSSGNTIYF

J gene: TRBJ2-3
V gene: TRBV5-1
clone size: NA
D gene: TRBD2
CDR3 DNA: TGCGCCAGCAGCTTTGGTCGGGGGGGCCCCGATACGCAGTATTTT
CDR3 protein: CASSFGRGGPDTQYF

J gene: TRBJ2-2
V gene: TRBV7-3
clone size: NA
D gene: TRBD2
CDR3 DNA: TGTGCCAGCAGCTTAAACCCGGGGGGGACCGGGGAGCTGTTTTTT
CDR3 protein: CASSLNPGGTGELFF

J gene: TRBJ2-7
V gene: TRBV7-9
clone size: few
D gene: TRBD2
CDR3 DNA: TGTGCCAGCAGGCACGGGACTAGCGGGAACCACGAGCAGTACTTC
CDR3 protein: CASRHGTSGNHEQYF

J gene: TRBJ2-2
V gene: TRBV9
clone size: NA
D gene: NA
CDR3 DNA: TGTGCCAGCAGCGTACTGACTGGCGCCGGGGAGCTGTTTTTT
CDR3 protein: CASSVLTGAGELFF